The sequence of this T cell receptor (beta chain) was determined in a study of blood T cell repertoires in COVID-19. Trimming shortened V by 6 bases and J by 2 bases, and 14 bases separated the two germline ends. Germline V gene data show CDR1 as SGHRS and CDR2 as YFSETQ. The length of the CDR3 is 14 residues. Sequencing was performed with immunoSEQ multiplex PCR; in TCRdb, only in-frame clones are kept and a portion is missing. In the table there are around 180,000 clones, 80% to 85% of which are singletons. The receptor's source is a woman aged 25 to 39 with acute or convalescent COVID-19. The chain combines TRBV5-1 with TRBJ1-2; D is unclear. Sample: peripheral blood. DNA for the CDR3: TGCGCCAGCACCTCCAATACACAAAACTATGGCTACACCTTC. It specifies CASTSNTQNYGYTF.